This T cell receptor beta chain is drawn from a study of PD-L1 blockade in urothelial cancer. On the study more broadly: Analysis of blood occurred 3 weeks (second dose) and 6 weeks after treatment start.

Sequencing used immunoSEQ multiplex PCR; TCRdb keeps in-frame clones, though not all of them. The sample has about 49,000 clones, 79% seen once; the top ten hold more than 9%. Concerning this clone: The same CDR3 can be traced to other DNA sequences in this sample.

Described time point: pretreatment peripheral blood. V lost 6 bases to trimming and J lost 3 bases; unmatched junction nucleotides: 3. CDR3 length equals 14 residues. CDR1 and CDR2 from the germline V gene are ENHRY and SYGVKD. The gene calls are TRBV10-3 and TRBJ2-3, with 10 bases fitting TRBD1. This TCR came from a man aged 70-80 years with urothelial cancer. The starting material was PBMCs, obtained around atezolizumab (anti-PD-L1) treatment. The CDR3 region has the DNA TGTGCCATCAGGGGGGACAGGGGTACAGATACGCAGTATTTT. Protein sequence: CAIRGDRGTDTQYF.